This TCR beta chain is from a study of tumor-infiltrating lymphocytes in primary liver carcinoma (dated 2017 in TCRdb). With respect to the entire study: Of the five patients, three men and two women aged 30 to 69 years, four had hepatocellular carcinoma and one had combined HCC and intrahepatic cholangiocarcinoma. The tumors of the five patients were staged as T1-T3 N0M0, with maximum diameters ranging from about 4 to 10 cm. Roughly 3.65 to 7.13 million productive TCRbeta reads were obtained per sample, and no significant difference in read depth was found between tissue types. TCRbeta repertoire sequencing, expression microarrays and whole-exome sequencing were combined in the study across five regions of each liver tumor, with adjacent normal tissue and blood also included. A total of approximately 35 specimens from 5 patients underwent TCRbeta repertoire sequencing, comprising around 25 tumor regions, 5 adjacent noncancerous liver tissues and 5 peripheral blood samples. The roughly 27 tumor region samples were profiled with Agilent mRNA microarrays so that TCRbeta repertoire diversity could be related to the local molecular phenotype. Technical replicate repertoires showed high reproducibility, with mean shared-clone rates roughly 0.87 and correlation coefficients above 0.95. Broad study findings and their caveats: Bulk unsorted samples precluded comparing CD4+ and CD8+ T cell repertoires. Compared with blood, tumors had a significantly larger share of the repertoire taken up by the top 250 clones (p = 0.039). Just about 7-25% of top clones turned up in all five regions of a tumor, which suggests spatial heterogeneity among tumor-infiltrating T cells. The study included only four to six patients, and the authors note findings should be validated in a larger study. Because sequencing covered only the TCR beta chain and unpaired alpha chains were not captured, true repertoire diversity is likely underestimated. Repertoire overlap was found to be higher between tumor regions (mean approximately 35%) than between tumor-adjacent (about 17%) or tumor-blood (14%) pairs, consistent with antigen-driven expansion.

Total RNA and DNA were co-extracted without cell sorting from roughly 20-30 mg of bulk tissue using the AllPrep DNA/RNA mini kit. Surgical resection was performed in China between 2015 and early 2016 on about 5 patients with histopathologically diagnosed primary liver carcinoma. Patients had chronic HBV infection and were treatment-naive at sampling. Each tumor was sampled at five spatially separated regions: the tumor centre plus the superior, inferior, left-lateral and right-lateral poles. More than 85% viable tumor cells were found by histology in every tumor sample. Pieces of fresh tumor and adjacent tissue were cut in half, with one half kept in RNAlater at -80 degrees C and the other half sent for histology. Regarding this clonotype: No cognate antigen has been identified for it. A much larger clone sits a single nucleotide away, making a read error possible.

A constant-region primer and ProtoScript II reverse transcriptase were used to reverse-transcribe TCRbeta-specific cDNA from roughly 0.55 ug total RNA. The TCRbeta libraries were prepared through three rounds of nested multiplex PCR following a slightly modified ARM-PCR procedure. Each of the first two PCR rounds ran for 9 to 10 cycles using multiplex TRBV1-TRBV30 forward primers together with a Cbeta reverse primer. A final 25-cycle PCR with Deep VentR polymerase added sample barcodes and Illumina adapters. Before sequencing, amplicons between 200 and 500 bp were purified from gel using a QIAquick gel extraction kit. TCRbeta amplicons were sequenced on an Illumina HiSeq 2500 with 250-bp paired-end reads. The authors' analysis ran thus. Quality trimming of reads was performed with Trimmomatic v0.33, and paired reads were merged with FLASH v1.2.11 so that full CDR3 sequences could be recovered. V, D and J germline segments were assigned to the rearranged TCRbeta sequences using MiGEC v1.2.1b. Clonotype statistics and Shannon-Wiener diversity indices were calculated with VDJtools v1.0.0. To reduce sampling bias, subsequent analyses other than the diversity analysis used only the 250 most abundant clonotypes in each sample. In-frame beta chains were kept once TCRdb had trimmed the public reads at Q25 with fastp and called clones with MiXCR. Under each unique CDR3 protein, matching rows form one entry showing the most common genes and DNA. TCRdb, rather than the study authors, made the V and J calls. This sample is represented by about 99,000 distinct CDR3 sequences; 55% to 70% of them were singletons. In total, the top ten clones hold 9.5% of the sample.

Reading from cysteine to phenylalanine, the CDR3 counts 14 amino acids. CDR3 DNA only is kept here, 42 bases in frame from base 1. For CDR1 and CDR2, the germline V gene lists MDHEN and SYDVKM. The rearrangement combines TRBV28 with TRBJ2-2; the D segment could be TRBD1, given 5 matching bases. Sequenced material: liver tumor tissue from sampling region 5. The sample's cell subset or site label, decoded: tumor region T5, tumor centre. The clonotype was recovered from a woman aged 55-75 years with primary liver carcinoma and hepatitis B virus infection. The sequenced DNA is TGTGCCAACAGTGACAGAATTAACACCGGGGAGCTGTTTTTT. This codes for CANSDRINTGELFF.